This TCR beta chain was recovered during a study of CD8 T cells in Susac syndrome. RNA amounts of roughly 0.45 to 1 ug underwent reverse transcription with random hexamers. TCRdb ran MiXCR on the immunoSEQ multiplex PCR reads and lists one entry per CDR3 protein. The table includes more than 150,000 distinct CDR3 sequences, just under 95% detected once. Looked up from germline, CDR1 is LNHNV and CDR2 is YYDKDF (reference sequence). Trimming stripped 1 base from V and 7 bases from J, with 11 bases between. The CDR3 contains 14 residues. The sample taken for sequencing was CD8+ T cells from PBMCs. This chain uses TRBV15 with TRBJ2-1; the D gene is possibly TRBD1 (5 bases). The TCR was taken from a human donor with multiple sclerosis. DNA of the CDR3: TGTGCCACCAGCAGAGGCAGGGTGGATAATGAGCAGTTCTTC. It translates to CATSRGRVDNEQFF.